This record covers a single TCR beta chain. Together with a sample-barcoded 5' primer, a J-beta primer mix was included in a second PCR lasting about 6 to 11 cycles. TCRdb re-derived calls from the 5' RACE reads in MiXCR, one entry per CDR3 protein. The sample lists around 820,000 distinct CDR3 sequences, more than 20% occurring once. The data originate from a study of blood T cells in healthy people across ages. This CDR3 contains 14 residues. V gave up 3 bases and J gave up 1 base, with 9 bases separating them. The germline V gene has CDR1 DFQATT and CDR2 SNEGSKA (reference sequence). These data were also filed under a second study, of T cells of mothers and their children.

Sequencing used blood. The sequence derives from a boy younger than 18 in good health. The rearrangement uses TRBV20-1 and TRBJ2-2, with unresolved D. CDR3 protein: CSARVTENTGELFF. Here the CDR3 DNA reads TGCAGTGCTAGGGTAACAGAGAACACCGGGGAGCTGTTTTTT.